Each of the 3 T cell receptor beta chains below was sequenced from the same sample in a study of patients and donors after allogeneic stem cell transplantation. Each CDR3 protein is one row after TCRdb ran MiXCR on the RT-PCR reads. The top ten hold 25% to 30% of the sample, which has approximately 160,000 distinct CDR3 sequences, 20% to 25% seen once. The sample comprised blood, either unsorted or a sorted T cell fraction (not recorded which). The receptor set was obtained from a human donor who was either an allogeneic HSCT recipient or a stem cell or donor lymphocyte infusion donor (not recorded which). It is not recorded whose cells these are; they may come from a transplant donor.

The chain couples TRBV9 to TRBJ2-1; D may correspond to TRBD1 or TRBD2 (6 bases each). V was trimmed by 3 bases and J by 2 bases, leaving 12 bases between them. There are 15 residues in the CDR3. The germline V gene has CDR1 SGDLS and CDR2 YYNGEE. The CDR3 sequence: CASSAMGGTYNEQFF. CDR3 nucleotides: TGTGCCAGCAGCGCCATGGGGGGCACCTACAATGAGCAGTTCTTC.

The J gene is TRBJ2-3, the V gene TRBV10-3; D call uncertain. The germline gives CDR1 ENHRY, CDR2 SYGVKD. V was cut by 3 bases and J by 7 bases, with 11 bases left in between. The length of the CDR3 is 13 residues. CDR3 bases: TGTGCCATCAGTGACAACCCTCAATATACGCAGTATTTT. Residues: CAISDNPQYTQYF.

The chain has TRBV24-1 and TRBJ2-1; weak D call: TRBD1 (6 bases). Germline V gene data show CDR1 as KGHDR and CDR2 as SFDVKD. The ends were cut back, 4 bases at V and 4 bases at J, with 13 bases in the middle. The CDR3 is 15 residues long. CDR3 sequence (DNA): TGTGCCACCAGTGAGTCCGGGACACTATACAATGAGCAGTTCTTC. As protein: CATSESGTLYNEQFF.